The 8 T cell receptor beta chains listed next were all sequenced from one sample in a study of cytomegalovirus exposure and HLA in healthy donors (dated 2017 in TCRdb). Library prep was done by the immunoSEQ multiplex PCR assay. A mixture of 60 forward primers for TCR Vbeta segments and 13 reverse primers for TCR Jbeta segments was used in the multiplex PCR. This immuneACCESS table, as held by TCRdb, lists in-frame sequences with V and J called but not all clones. Of the missing ones, under half trace to an unresolved V gene in checked studies; the others have no known cause. The sample table holds 210,000 or so clones, of which more than 60% were seen once. Clones ranked in the top ten supply 2% to 2.5% of the sample. Sequencing was carried out using PBMCs. These receptor sequences come from a woman between 25 and 40 years old in good health and CMV-seropositive.

This chain joins TRBV6-1 and TRBJ2-5, with TRBD1 identical over 8 bases. Germline CDR1 and CDR2: MNHNS and SASEGT. The V gene end was trimmed by 7 bases and the J gene end by 5 bases; junction bases not matched to a gene: 3. The CDR3 consists of 12 residues. CDR3 loop: CASTHRGETQYF. The CDR3 DNA reads TGTGCCAGCACCCACAGGGGGGAGACCCAGTACTTC.

The rearrangement joins TRBV28 to TRBJ1-1; 7 nucleotides align to TRBD1. CDR1 and CDR2 (germline): MDHEN, SYDVKM. The CDR3 runs 13 residues. V gave up 5 bases and J gave up 8 bases; unmatched junction bases: 8. The CDR3 reads CASSRRQGPEAFF. CDR3 sequence (DNA): TGTGCCAGCAGTCGACGACAGGGTCCCGAAGCTTTCTTT.

The chain has TRBV28 and TRBJ1-5, with a possible D match to TRBD1 (6 bases). The CDR3 sequence is 14 residues long. V was cut by 2 bases and J by 5 bases, with 10 bases left in between. Per germline, CDR1 MDHEN and CDR2 SYDVKM. The chain's CDR3 is CASSLKGGHQPQHF. DNA for the CDR3: TGTGCCAGCAGTTTAAAGGGGGGGCATCAGCCCCAGCATTTT. Variable domain in full (rest from reference TRBV28 and TRBJ1-5): DVKVTQSSRYLVKRTGEKVFLECVQDMDHENMFWYRQDPGLGLRLIYFSYDVKMKEKGDIPEGYSVSREKKERFSLILESASTNQTSMYLCASSLKGGHQPQHFGDGTRLSIL.

This clone was counted a few times. The chain uses TRBV28 and TRBJ2-7; D possibly corresponds to TRBD1 (6 bases). V was trimmed by 4 bases and J by 2 bases, leaving 12 bases between them. This CDR3 has 14 residues. Germline V gene sequence: CDR1 MDHEN, CDR2 SYDVKM. In DNA, the CDR3 is TGTGCCAGCAGTTCACAACAGGGAACCTACGAGCAGTACTTC. This encodes CASSSQQGTYEQYF.

V usage is TRBV10-3 and J usage is TRBJ2-1; TRBD1 aligns across 10 bases. The germline V gene encodes CDR1 ENHRY and CDR2 SYGVKD. V shed 6 bases, J shed 3 bases, and the junction held 2 bases outside the gene matches. This CDR3 is built from 14 residues. In nucleotides, the CDR3 is TGTGCCATCAGCGGACAGGGGGACTACAATGAGCAGTTCTTC. Translated: CAISGQGDYNEQFF.

This rearrangement joins TRBV7-2 to TRBJ2-1, with 8 positions matching TRBD2. CDR3 size: 14 residues. CDR1 SGHTA and CDR2 FQGNSA come from the germline V gene. Unmatched junction bases numbered 8, after V lost 4 bases and J lost 9 bases. CDR3 in DNA: TGTGCCAGCAGCTGGGAGCGGGAGATAGGTGAGCAGTTCTTC. The encoded protein is CASSWEREIGEQFF.

The chain employs TRBV10-3 and TRBJ2-2, with TRBD1 matching over 7 bases. The junction had 8 bases not matched to a gene; V was cut back by 6 bases and J by 1 base. The CDR3 has 16 amino acids. Germline loops: CDR1 ENHRY, CDR2 SYGVKD. The CDR3: CAIRFFGQENTGELFF. The CDR3 DNA reads TGTGCCATCAGATTTTTTGGACAGGAGAACACCGGGGAGCTGTTTTTT.

The table lists this clone with a count of one. V usage is TRBV7-2 and J usage is TRBJ2-4; the D gene is possibly TRBD2 (6 bases). V lost 5 bases, J lost 1 base, and 12 bases lay in between. The CDR3 runs to 15 residues. The V gene's germline CDR1 is SGHTA and CDR2 FQGNSA. Here the CDR3 DNA reads TGTGCCAGCAGCCAAGGAGGGATGGCCAAAAACATTCAGTACTTC. Residues: CASSQGGMAKNIQYF. The variable domain in full, with the rest retrieved from reference TRBV7-2 and TRBJ2-4, is GAGVSQSPSNKVTEKGKDVELRCDPISGHTALYWYRQSLGQGLEFLIYFQGNSAPDKSGLPSDRFSAERTGGSVSTLTIQRTQQEDSAVYLCASSQGGMAKNIQYFGAGTRLSVL.